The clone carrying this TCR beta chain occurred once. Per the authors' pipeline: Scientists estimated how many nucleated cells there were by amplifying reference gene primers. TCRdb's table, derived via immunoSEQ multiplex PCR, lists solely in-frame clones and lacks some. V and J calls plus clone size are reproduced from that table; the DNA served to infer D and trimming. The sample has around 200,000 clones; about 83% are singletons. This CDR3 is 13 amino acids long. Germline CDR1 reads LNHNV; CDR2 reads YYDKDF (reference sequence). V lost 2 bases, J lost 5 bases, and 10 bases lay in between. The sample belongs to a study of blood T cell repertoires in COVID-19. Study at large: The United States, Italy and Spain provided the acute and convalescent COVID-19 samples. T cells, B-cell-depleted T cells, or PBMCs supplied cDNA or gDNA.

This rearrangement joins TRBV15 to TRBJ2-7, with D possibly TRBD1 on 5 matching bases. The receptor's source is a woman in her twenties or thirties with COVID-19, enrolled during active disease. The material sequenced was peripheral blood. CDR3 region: CATSRNRGHEQYF. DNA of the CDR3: TGTGCCACCAGCAGAAATAGGGGCCACGAGCAGTACTTC.